This TCR beta chain originates from a study of T-cell memory formation after mild COVID-19. Overall study: The two donors had largely donor-specific TCR clusters. Study results and caveats: Cross-reactive memory seemingly joined, as some responding clones were found in pre-infection memory. Clones that contracted from day 15 to 85 were balanced CD4/CD8, while later expanders leaned CD4+.

The CDR3 extends over 15 amino acids. Germline CDR1 is LGHDT and CDR2 is YNNKEL (reference sequence). V dropped 1 base and J dropped 4; count of bases not matched to a gene: 3. About this clonotype: As yet, its antigen is unknown.

From the 5' RACE reads, TCRdb called clonotypes with MiXCR, one entry per CDR3 protein. The top ten clones hold roughly 23% of a sample with 150,000 to 200,000 distinct CDR3 sequences, around 21% of them seen once. The TCR was taken from an adult woman who had mild COVID-19 (a few samples of this study predate the infection). Cell type and time point are not known. Sequencing input: PBMCs or a T cell subset sorted from them (not recorded which). The chain uses TRBV3-1 and TRBJ2-7, with 11 nucleotides matching TRBD1. The CDR3: CASSQGGTGGYEQYF. The DNA for the CDR3 is TGTGCCAGCAGCCAAGGCGGGACAGGGGGATACGAGCAGTACTTC.